Only one count was recorded for the clone carrying this T cell receptor (beta chain). From germline, CDR1 is KGHSH and CDR2 LQKENI. The CDR3 spans 12 residues. With 3 bases removed from V and 12 bases from J, the gap between germline ends came to 9 bases. These data originate in a study of radiation and T cells in renal cell carcinoma. The time point is: baseline pretreatment blood. Treatment meaning: 15 Gy SBRT to primary tumor, nephrectomy 4 weeks later. The data were produced by immunoSEQ multiplex PCR, yet TCRdb's version contains in-frame clones alone and is incomplete. The data contain about 20,000 clones, more than 75% of them singletons.

Sequencing was performed on blood, taken from a patient whose treatment included radiotherapy and nephrectomy. The V and J genes are TRBV18 and TRBJ2-6; possibly TRBD2 for D (5 bases). The source is a man between 60 and 75 years old with renal cell carcinoma. This CDR3 reads CASSPDLSVLTF. The CDR3 nucleotides read TGTGCCAGCTCACCGGACTTGTCCGTCCTGACTTTC.